This TCR beta chain emerged from a study of T cell responses to AZD1222 COVID-19 vaccine (TCRdb year 2021). Turning to the overall study: Because spike-specific TCR depth and breadth did not differ between the two schedules, AZD1222 recipients who got a second dose at roughly 4 weeks were pooled with those who got a second dose at roughly 12 weeks. A total of 233 trial participants underwent TCR sequencing, of whom around 200 received two doses of AZD1222 and about 26 received two doses of the MenACWY control vaccine. Trial participants were enrolled into age subgroups of 18-55, 56-69 and 70-plus years, which contained approximately 150, 28 and 58 TCR-sequenced participants, respectively. Study-wide conclusions, independent of this receptor: The vaccine-associated CD4 TCRs covered the entire spike protein, and the dominant responses fell in regions 160-218 and 743-854. Nearly half of unique spike-specific TCRs reportedly recognized epitopes outside regions mutated in the B.1.351 and B.1.1.7 variants. Most participants were white British and females outnumbered males, and the authors suggested that clonal diversity may have been underestimated. Conclusions about previously exposed vaccinees are limited because only 6 or 7 AZD1222 recipients were SARS-CoV-2 seropositive at baseline. The 56-69-year group was small, and its depth increase did not reach significance, likely because of low power. A significant rise in spike-specific TCR breadth and depth was observed after two AZD1222 doses relative to day 0 and relative to MenACWY recipients. No day 14 peak-response samples were available, so repertoires were characterized only after the peak T cell response.

This clone has a single count. The antigen it binds to is not known. The sample holds no much larger clone one base away, and base qualities are not on file. The time point label for this specimen denotes: baseline before first vaccination. Vaccinee samples came from UK trials COV001 and COV002, including a single-blind randomized controlled phase 2/3 trial of AZD1222 (ChAdOx1 nCoV-19) in healthy adults. For TCRbeta chain sequencing, PBMC samples from trial participants were taken at day 0 and at day 28 after the second dose. The CDR3 regions of human TCRbeta chains were analyzed by immunosequencing. The paper's data handling went like this. Repertoire TCRs were matched against a reference library of SARS-CoV-2-specific TCRs generated with the MIRA antigen-specificity platform. Breadth was defined as the fraction of unique TCRs that were SARS-CoV-2-associated. Depth was defined as the fraction of total T cells that were SARS-CoV-2-associated. Using the MIRA data, each spike-specific TCR was mapped to the spike region that the TCR reacts to and placed in a CD4 or CD8 class. Log10-transformed breadth and depth values were compared by one-way ANOVA with Sidak's multiple comparisons tests. TCRdb limited this immuneACCESS table to in-frame rearrangements with V and J called. A share of clones is missing; checked studies link under half to unresolved V genes, and the rest is unexplained. The DNA was the basis for D and trimming; V, J and clone size are from that table. The sample records about 55,000 clones, around 90% of which are singletons. Less than 5% of the sample rests with the top ten.

CDR1 and CDR2 are read off the germline V gene as MNHEY and SVGAGI. The CDR3 holds 16 amino acids from the cysteine to the phenylalanine. Only the CDR3 DNA is retained, 48 bases long and in frame from the first base. V lost 0 bases and J lost 3 bases, and the count of bases not matched to a germline gene is 4. The sample here was peripheral blood, taken on day 0 of AZD1222 vaccination. The V and J genes are TRBV6-5 and TRBJ2-3; 9 nucleotides in the junction match TRBD2. This clonotype was sampled from an adult in good health. Here is the DNA: TGTGCCAGCAGTTACTCTGCGGGGGGGCCGACAGATACGCAGTATTTT. This gives the protein CASSYSAGGPTDTQYF.